The 17 T cell receptor beta chains below come from one sample, sequenced in a study of identical twins. TCRdb re-derived calls from the 5' RACE reads in MiXCR, one entry per CDR3 protein. This table has under 300,000 distinct CDR3 sequences, over 12% appearing once. The source material was memory (CD45RO+) T cells sorted from blood. These receptors originate from a woman between 18 and 29 years old in good health.

This rearrangement joins TRBV5-6 to TRBJ1-6; 7 positions match TRBD1. The CDR3 runs 15 residues. From germline, CDR1 is SGHDT and CDR2 YYEEEE. V was clipped by 5 bases and J by 7 bases; unmatched bases: 9. The CDR3 nucleotides are TGTGCCAGCAGTATGACGACAGGGAAGAATTCACCCCTCCACTTT. Amino acids: CASSMTTGKNSPLHF. Full variable domain (remainder filled in from reference TRBV5-6 and TRBJ1-6): DAGVTQSPTHLIKTRGQQVTLRCSPKSGHDTVSWYQQALGQGPQFIFQYYEEEERQRGNFPDRFSGHQFPNYSSELNVNALLLGDSALYLCASSMTTGKNSPLHFGNGTRLTVT.

This chain uses TRBV6-4 with TRBJ2-1; D is uncertain. This CDR3 is built from 15 residues. The V end lost 4 bases, the J end lost 4 bases, and 14 bases lay between the germline ends. Germline V gene sequence: CDR1 MRHNA, CDR2 SNTAGT. CDR3 sequence: CASSAGPQPYNEQFF. In DNA, the CDR3 is TGTGCCAGCAGTGCCGGGCCCCAACCTTACAATGAGCAGTTCTTC.

The chain has TRBV6-2 or TRBV6-3 and TRBJ2-7, with 13 nucleotides matching TRBD2. This CDR3 has 15 residues. The germline gives CDR1 MNHEY, CDR2 SVGEGT. The J segment lost 6 bases and the V segment lost 6 bases, leaving 8 bases of the junction unmatched. The CDR3 is CASSLGTSGNREQYF. The DNA of the CDR3 is TGTGCCAGCAGCCTTGGGACTAGCGGGAACCGCGAGCAGTACTTC.

This clonotype has more than one count but fewer than ten. V is TRBV6-2 or TRBV6-3 and J is TRBJ2-2; TRBD2 matches at 7 bases. Germline-derived CDR1 and CDR2 are MNHEY and SVGEGT. Unmatched junction bases numbered 9, after V lost 4 bases and J lost 4 bases. This CDR3 has 16 residues. The CDR3 loop is CASSSHRASGTGELFF. As DNA, the CDR3 is TGTGCCAGCAGTTCCCACCGGGCTAGCGGCACCGGGGAGCTGTTTTTT.

This clonotype has at least ten counts. The chain combines TRBV27 with TRBJ2-1; a possible D gene is TRBD1 (6 bases). The CDR3 is 15 residues long. V was shortened by 2 bases and J by 4 bases, with 12 bases between the two germline ends. Germline CDR1 and CDR2: MNHEY and SMNVEV (reference sequence). The DNA for the CDR3 is TGTGCCAGCAGTTTACAGGGGTTGGGATACAATGAGCAGTTCTTC. Translated: CASSLQGLGYNEQFF.

This clonotype came up a few times. The V and J genes are TRBV25-1 and TRBJ1-1, with 8 bases fitting TRBD1. With V trimmed by 2 bases and J by 5 bases, 7 bases remained unmatched. Germline V CDR1 and CDR2: MGHDK, SYGVNS. The CDR3 runs 15 residues. The CDR3 loop is CASSEMGTGGTEAFF. The CDR3 nucleotides are TGTGCCAGCAGTGAAATGGGGACAGGAGGAACTGAAGCTTTCTTT.

The chain combines TRBV12-3 or TRBV12-4 with TRBJ2-7; 9 nucleotides align to TRBD2. With V trimmed by 3 bases and J by 4 bases, 4 bases remained unmatched. The length of the CDR3 is 14 residues. CDR3 nucleotides: TGTGCCAGCAGTTTTGGGACTAGCAGTTACGAGCAGTACTTC. Translation: CASSFGTSSYEQYF.

This clonotype was counted a few times. The chain has TRBV6-5 and TRBJ1-2, with TRBD1 as a possible D gene (5 bases). Germline lookup yields CDR1 MNHEY and CDR2 SVGAGI. V dropped 4 bases and J dropped 7 bases, with 13 bases sitting between them. The CDR3 runs to 13 residues. CDR3 sequence: CASSLGREGGYTF. The CDR3 nucleotides are TGTGCCAGCAGTTTGGGCAGGGAGGGTGGCTACACCTTC.

CDR3 DNA sequence: TGCGCCAGCAGCTCATGGGGGGTCCAAGAGACCCAGTACTTC. This codes for CASSSWGVQETQYF. The chain has TRBV5-1 and TRBJ2-5; weak D call: TRBD2 (6 bases). The V gene's germline CDR1 is SGHRS and CDR2 YFSETQ. V was cut by 3 bases and J by 1 base, with 10 bases left in between. This CDR3 region has 14 residues.

The genes are TRBV18 and TRBJ2-1; no reliable D call. The CDR3 has 14 amino acids. CDR1 and CDR2 (germline): KGHSH, LQKENI. Trimming removed 3 bases at V and 6 bases at J, with 12 bases between. In DNA form, the CDR3 reads TGTGCCAGCTCACCCAGTTCGGTCGCCAATGAGCAGTTCTTC. Its protein product is CASSPSSVANEQFF.

This clonotype was detected ten times or more. The rearrangement links TRBV20-1 to TRBJ2-5; 10 bases are a match to TRBD1. CDR1 is DFQATT, CDR2 SNEGSKA, per germline (reference sequence). After removal of 6 bases from V and 3 bases from J, the junction contained 7 bases not matched to a gene. This CDR3 is 14 amino acids long. The CDR3 nucleotides are TGCAGTGCCCAGACGGGACAGGGGAAAGAGACCCAGTACTTC. Amino acid sequence: CSAQTGQGKETQYF.

This clonotype appeared a few times. The CDR3 region is CASTAQSNQPQHF. CDR3 bases: TGTGCCAGCACTGCGCAAAGCAATCAGCCCCAGCATTTT. J is TRBJ1-5 and V is TRBV6-1; D gene unclear. Looked up from germline, CDR1 is MNHNS and CDR2 is SASEGT. Trimming took off 7 bases at V and 1 base at J, with 8 bases between the two ends. The CDR3 runs 13 residues.

This clonotype was counted between two and nine times. The chain employs TRBV6-6 and TRBJ2-1; possibly TRBD1 or TRBD2 for D (5 bases each). The germline gives CDR1 MNHNY, CDR2 SVGAGI (reference sequence). This CDR3 is 13 amino acids long. V lost 11 bases to trimming and J lost 7 bases, with 18 bases between them. The CDR3 here is CAGGGTGGNEQFF. The CDR3, as DNA: TGTGCCGGTGGGGGTACGGGTGGAAATGAGCAGTTCTTC.

The chain uses TRBV10-1 and TRBJ2-1; TRBD2 aligns across 9 bases. The trim removed 4 bases at V and 8 bases at J, leaving 3 bases unmatched. This CDR3 has 13 amino acids. Germline CDR1 WNHNN, CDR2 SYGVQD (reference sequence). CDR3 loop: CASSGVAGDEQFF. CDR3 bases: TGCGCCAGCAGTGGGGTAGCGGGAGATGAGCAGTTCTTC.

The chain joins TRBV7-2 to TRBJ1-3; tentatively, D is TRBD1 (6 bases). V was trimmed by 5 bases and J by 0 bases, leaving 11 bases between them. The CDR3 totals 15 residues. CDR1 and CDR2 from the germline V gene are SGHTA and FQGNSA. The CDR3 DNA is TGTGCCAGCAGCCCCTGGACAGCCTCTGGAAACACCATATATTTT. It specifies CASSPWTASGNTIYF.

This clonotype showed up just a few times. CDR3 sequence: CASSFGQGNGGEQYF. The CDR3 DNA reads TGCGCCAGCAGCTTCGGACAGGGCAATGGGGGCGAGCAGTACTTC. This chain uses TRBV5-1 with TRBJ2-7; 8 nucleotides agree with TRBD1. The CDR3 is 15 amino acids. The germline V gene has CDR1 SGHRS and CDR2 YFSETQ. With 2 bases clipped from V and 6 bases from J, the junction kept 10 bases outside the gene matches.

The rearrangement uses TRBV9 and TRBJ1-6; no firm D call. Germline loops: CDR1 SGDLS, CDR2 YYNGEE. CDR3 length: 16 amino acids. The V end was cut by 4 bases, the J end by 0 bases, with 11 bases between. The CDR3 loop reads CASSPHLSSYNSPLHF. As DNA, the CDR3 is TGTGCCAGCAGCCCGCACCTAAGCTCCTATAATTCACCCCTCCACTTT.